Shown below are 8 T cell receptor beta chains from a single sample sequenced in a study of blood T cell repertoires in COVID-19. TCRdb keeps only in-frame clones here, not all; method: immunoSEQ multiplex PCR. The data hold 40,000 or so clones, with around nine tenths observed a single time. Source material: peripheral blood. The receptor source for this set is a man aged 60 to 69 with COVID-19, enrolled during active disease.

This sequence joins TRBV9 and TRBJ1-3; 7 bases are shared with TRBD1. The CDR3 is 15 residues long. The V segment lost 6 bases and the J segment 4 bases; nucleotides outside the gene matches: 10. CDR1 SGDLS and CDR2 YYNGEE come from the germline V gene. This CDR3 is CASTPGGFNGNTIYF. The CDR3 DNA reads TGTGCCAGCACCCCAGGGGGATTTAACGGAAACACCATATATTTT.

This chain joins TRBV7-9 and TRBJ2-3, with a tentative D call TRBD2 (7 bases). Germline CDR1 is SEHNR and CDR2 is FQNEAQ (reference sequence). The CDR3 contains 16 residues. V was cut by 5 bases and J by 5 bases, with 20 bases left in between. The CDR3 loop reads CASSKNRGGPGDTQYF. The CDR3 nucleotides are TGTGCCAGCAGCAAAAATAGGGGGGGCCCGGGAGATACGCAGTATTTT. Based on the CDR3 plus reference TRBV7-9 and TRBJ2-3, the full variable domain is DTGVSQNPRHKITKRGQNVTFRCDPISEHNRLYWYRQTLGQGPEFLTYFQNEAQLEKSRLLSDRFSAERPKGSFSTLEIQRTEQGDSAMYLCASSKNRGGPGDTQYFGPGTRLTVL.

V gene TRBV5-6 combines with J gene TRBJ1-1; weak D call: TRBD1 (5 bases). Trimming removed 5 bases from V and 3 bases from J, with 14 bases in between. Germline lookup yields CDR1 SGHDT and CDR2 YYEEEE. The length of the CDR3 is 14 residues. CDR3 nucleotides: TGTGCCAGCAGTTCTCTGGGGGAGGACACTGAAGCTTTCTTT. It encodes CASSSLGEDTEAFF.

V gene TRBV2 combines with J gene TRBJ1-5, with 7 bases that match TRBD1. Trimming took 3 bases from V and 7 from J; bases not matched to a gene: 12. CDR1 SNHLY and CDR2 FYNNEI come from the germline V gene. The CDR3 spans 16 residues. The CDR3: CASSEEVQGMRQPQHF. In nucleotides, the CDR3 is TGTGCCAGCAGTGAGGAAGTACAGGGGATGCGGCAGCCCCAGCATTTT. Full variable domain (remainder filled in from reference TRBV2 and TRBJ1-5): EPEVTQTPSHQVTQMGQEVILRCVPISNHLYFYWYRQILGQKVEFLVSFYNNEISEKSEIFDDQFSVERPDGSNFTLKIRSTKLEDSAMYFCASSEEVQGMRQPQHFGDGTRLSIL.

This clone turned up a few times. V and J are TRBV19 and TRBJ2-7, with TRBD2 as a possible D gene (5 bases). Between the trimmed V and J ends, which lost 5 bases and 3 bases, there was a span of 11 bases. Germline-derived CDR1 and CDR2 are LNHDA and SQIVND (reference sequence). The CDR3 has 13 residues. The chain's CDR3 is CASSYRRGYEQYF. In nucleotides, the CDR3 is TGTGCCAGTAGTTACCGACGGGGCTACGAGCAGTACTTC.

J is TRBJ2-2 and V is TRBV9, with a tentative D call TRBD1 (5 bases). V lost 1 base and J 7 bases, leaving 8 bases between the germline ends. Per germline, CDR1 SGDLS and CDR2 YYNGEE. The CDR3 consists of 13 residues. CDR3 bases: TGTGCCAGCAGCGTACGTAGGGGCGGGGAGCTGTTTTTT. Translated, it gives CASSVRRGGELFF.

The chain couples TRBV5-1 to TRBJ1-2; no clear D. Deletions cut 3 bases from V and 0 bases from J, with 15 bases between. From germline, CDR1 is SGHRS and CDR2 YFSETQ. This CDR3 has 16 amino acids. In DNA form, the CDR3 reads TGCGCCAGCAGCTCTTCCCGGGGAAGCCCTAACTATGGCTACACCTTC. Translated: CASSSSRGSPNYGYTF. The entire variable domain, with the rest obtained from reference TRBV5-1 and TRBJ1-2, is as follows: KAGVTQTPRYLIKTRGQQVTLSCSPISGHRSVSWYQQTPGQGLQFLFEYFSETQRNKGNFPGRFSGRQFSNSRSEMNVSTLELGDSALYLCASSSSRGSPNYGYTFGSGTRLTVV.

This rearrangement joins TRBV3-1 (or the pseudogene TRBV3-2) to TRBJ1-1; 7 nucleotides match TRBD1. J gave up 6 bases and V 6 bases, and 10 bases lay outside the gene matches. This CDR3 is built from 14 residues. Germline CDR1 LGHDT, CDR2 YNNKEL (reference sequence). The CDR3: CASRHDDRDPEAFF. CDR3 coding DNA: TGTGCCAGCAGACATGACGACAGGGACCCTGAAGCTTTCTTT.